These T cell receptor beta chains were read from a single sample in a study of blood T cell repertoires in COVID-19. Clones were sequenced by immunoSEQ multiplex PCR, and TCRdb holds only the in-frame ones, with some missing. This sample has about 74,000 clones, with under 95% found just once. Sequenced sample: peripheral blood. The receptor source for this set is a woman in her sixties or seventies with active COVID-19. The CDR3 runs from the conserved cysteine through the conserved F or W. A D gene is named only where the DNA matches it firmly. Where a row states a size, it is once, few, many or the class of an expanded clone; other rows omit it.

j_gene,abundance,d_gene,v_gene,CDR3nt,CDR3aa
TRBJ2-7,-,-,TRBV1,TGCACCAGCAGCCAAGGGCTGGAGCAGTACTTC,CTSSQGLEQYF
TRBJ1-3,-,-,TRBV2,TGTGCCAGCAGTGTTGGACAGCACTCTGGAAACACCATATATTTT,CASSVGQHSGNTIYF
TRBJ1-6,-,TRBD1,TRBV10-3,TGTGCCATCCGCGGACAGGTTGACTCGGTCCTCCACTTT,CAIRGQVDSVLHF
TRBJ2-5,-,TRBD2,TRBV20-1,TGCAGTGCGCGGGGGCAAGAGACCCAGTACTTC,CSARGQETQYF
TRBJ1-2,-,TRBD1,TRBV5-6,TGTGCCAGCAGCTTCAGATCGTCCTCCTACAGGGGGGGATACTATGGCTACACCTTC,CASSFRSSSYRGGYYGYTF
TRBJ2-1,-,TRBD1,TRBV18,TGTGCCAGCTCACCCGGGACAGGGGTCGCTAGTGAGCAGTTCTTC,CASSPGTGVASEQFF
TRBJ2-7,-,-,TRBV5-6,TGTGCCAGCAGCCCCACGCGGTCCCAGGGGATAGGGGGCGAGCAGTACTTC,CASSPTRSQGIGGEQYF
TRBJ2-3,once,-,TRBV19,TGTGCCAGTAGTATTAATGGCCAAACCCATCAGGATACGCAGTATTTT,CASSINGQTHQDTQYF
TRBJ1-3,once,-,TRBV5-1,TGCGCCAGCAGCTCGGGATCGGGTGGAAACACCATATATTTT,CASSSGSGGNTIYF
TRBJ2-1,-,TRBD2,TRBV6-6,TGTGCCAGCAGTTACATGGCGGGAGGGCCGGTGTATGAGCAGTTCTTC,CASSYMAGGPVYEQFF
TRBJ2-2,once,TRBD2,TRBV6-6,TGTGCCAGCAGTTACCCCACGGGAGGGGTCACCGGGGAGCTGTTTTTT,CASSYPTGGVTGELFF
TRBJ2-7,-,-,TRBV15,TGTGCCACCAGCAGACTTCAGGGTTACGAGCAGTACTTC,CATSRLQGYEQYF
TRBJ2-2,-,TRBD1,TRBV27,TGTGCCAGCAGTCCCACCCCGACAGGGGGCGGACACCGGGGAGCTGTTTTT,CASSPTPTGGGHRGAVF
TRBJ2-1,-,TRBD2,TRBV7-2,TGTGCCAGCAACCTGGGACTAGCCCTCAATGAGCAGTTCTTC,CASNLGLALNEQFF
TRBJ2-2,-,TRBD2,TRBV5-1,TGCGCCAGCAGCTTAGCGGGAAACACCGGGGAGCTGTTTTTT,CASSLAGNTGELFF
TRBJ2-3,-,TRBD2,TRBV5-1,TGCGCCAGCAGCCCTGGGGCGGGAGCCGGCACAGATACGCAGTATTTT,CASSPGAGAGTDTQYF
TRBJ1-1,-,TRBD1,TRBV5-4,TGTGCCAGCAGCCAGGGACAGGTAAACACTGAAGCTTTCTTT,CASSQGQVNTEAFF
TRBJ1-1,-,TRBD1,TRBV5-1,TGCGCCAGCAGCATCGGACCGGGACAGTCGAACACTGAAGCTTTCTTT,CASSIGPGQSNTEAFF
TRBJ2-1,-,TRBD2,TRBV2,TGTGCCAGCAGTGAAACTAGCGGGAAGTTCAATGAGCAGTTCTTC,CASSETSGKFNEQFF
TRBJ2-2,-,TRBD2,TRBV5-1,TGCGCCAGCACCCCCTGGCTAGCGGGCACAGAAGGGGCCGGGGAGCTGTTTTTT,CASTPWLAGTEGAGELFF
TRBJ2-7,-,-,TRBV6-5,TGTGCCAGCAGTTACTCGGGTGACTTGTACGAGCAGTACTTC,CASSYSGDLYEQYF
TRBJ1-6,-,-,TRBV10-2,TGCGCCAGCAGTGAGGAGGTCGATAATTCACCCCTCCACTTT,CASSEEVDNSPLHF
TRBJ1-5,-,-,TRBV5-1,TGCGCCAGCTCGGAGTTTGGCAATCAGCCCCAGCATTTT,CASSEFGNQPQHF
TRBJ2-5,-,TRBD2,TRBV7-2,TGTGCCAGCAGCTCATCGGGATTTGGACTAGCAGGGACCCAGTACTTC,CASSSSGFGLAGTQYF
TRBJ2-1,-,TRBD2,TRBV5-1,TGCGCCAGCAGCCTGGCGGGGGGCGGCTACAATGAGCAGTTCTTC,CASSLAGGGYNEQFF
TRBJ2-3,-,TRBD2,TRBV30,TGTGCCTGGAGTTCTAACGCGGGAGGGCCGGGAAATACGCAGTATTTT,CAWSSNAGGPGNTQYF
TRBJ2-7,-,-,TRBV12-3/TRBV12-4,TGTGCCAGCAGTCCCTACAGGAGAGAGCAGTACTTC,CASSPYRREQYF
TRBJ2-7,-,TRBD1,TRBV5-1,TGCGCCAGCAGCAGGGACAGGACCTACGAGCAGTACTTC,CASSRDRTYEQYF
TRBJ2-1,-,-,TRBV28,TGTGCCAGCAGTTTAAGCGGAGGGAGCTCCTACAATGAGCAGTTCTTC,CASSLSGGSSYNEQFF
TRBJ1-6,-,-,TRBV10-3,TGTGCCATCAGGGCAGGGAATTCACCCCTCCACTTT,CAIRAGNSPLHF
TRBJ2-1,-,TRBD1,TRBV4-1,TGCGCCAGCAGCCGTTCGACAGGGGTGGATGAGCAGTTCTTC,CASSRSTGVDEQFF
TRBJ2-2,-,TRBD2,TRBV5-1,TGCGCCAGCAGCTTGCGAAGACTAGCGGGAGTCGGGGGCGGGGAGCTGTTTTTT,CASSLRRLAGVGGGELFF
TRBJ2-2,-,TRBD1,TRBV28,TGTGCCAGCAGTTTGGCTGGGGGACAGGGCTCCTGGGAGCTGTTTTTT,CASSLAGGQGSWELFF
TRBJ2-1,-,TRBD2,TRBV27,TGTGCCAGCAGTTTATCGGACGGGAGGGCCAATGAGCAGTTCTTC,CASSLSDGRANEQFF
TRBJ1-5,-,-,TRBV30,TGTGCCTGGAGTGTAGGGCAGGGGAAGCCCCAGCATTTT,CAWSVGQGKPQHF
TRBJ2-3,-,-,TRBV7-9,TGTGCCAGCACTTACTCGGGGGGCTACACAGATACGCAGTATTTT,CASTYSGGYTDTQYF
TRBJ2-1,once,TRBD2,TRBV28,TGTGCCAGCAGTTTACCGACTAGCGGTTCCTACAATGAGCAGTTCTTC,CASSLPTSGSYNEQFF
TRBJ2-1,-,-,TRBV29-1,TGCAGCGTTGTAGGGAGCTCCTACAATGAGCAGTTCTTC,CSVVGSSYNEQFF
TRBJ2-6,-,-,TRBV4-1,TGCGCCAGCAGCCAAGCCACTGACTCCTCTGGGGCCAACGTCCTGACTTTC,CASSQATDSSGANVLTF
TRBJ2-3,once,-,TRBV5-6,TGTGCCAGCAGCTTCGGTCCCGATACGCAGTATTTT,CASSFGPDTQYF
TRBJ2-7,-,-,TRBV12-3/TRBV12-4,TGTGCCAGCAGGCCGGGGGCCTACGAGCAGTACTTC,CASRPGAYEQYF
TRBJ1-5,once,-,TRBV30,TGTGCCTGGAGTGTACGAGGGGGGGATCAGCCCCAGCATTTT,CAWSVRGGDQPQHF
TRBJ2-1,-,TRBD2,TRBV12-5,TGTGCTAGTGGTTTGGTACGGGCTTCCGGGACTAGCGGGCTAACAAGCTCCTACAATGAGCAGTTCTTC,CASGLVRASGTSGLTSSYNEQFF
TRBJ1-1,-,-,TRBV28,TGTGCCAGCAGTGCACAGATTGAAGCTTTCTTT,CASSAQIEAFF
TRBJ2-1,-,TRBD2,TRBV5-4,TGTGCCAGCAGCTTGCAGCGGGAGGGCAATGAGCAGTTCTTC,CASSLQREGNEQFF
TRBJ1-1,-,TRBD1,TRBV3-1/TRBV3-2,TGTGCCAGCAGCCAAAGGTGGAGGCAGGGGGATTTGAGCACTGAAGCTTTCTTT,CASSQRWRQGDLSTEAFF
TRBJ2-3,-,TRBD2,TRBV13,TGTGCCAGCAGCTTGACGGGAGGGAGCACAGATACGCAGTATTTT,CASSLTGGSTDTQYF
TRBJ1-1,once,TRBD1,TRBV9,TGTGCCAGCAGCCGACAGGGGGCGAGTGAAGCTTTCTTT,CASSRQGASEAFF
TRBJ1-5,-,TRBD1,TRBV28,TGTGCCAGCAGCTTCGGAGGACAGGCGAATCAGCCCCAGCATTTT,CASSFGGQANQPQHF
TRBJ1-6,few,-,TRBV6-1,TGTGCCAGCAGTGAATCTCGGGGTGTAGGCAATTCACCCCTCCACTTT,CASSESRGVGNSPLHF